Below, 31 T cell receptor beta chains from the same sample are listed, as sequenced in a study of CD8 T cells in ankylosing spondylitis. General observations from the study: A motif of 7 to 9 highly homologous TCR beta variants was seen as apparently characteristic of ankylosing spondylitis blood.

TCRdb passed the 5' RACE reads through MiXCR, listing each CDR3 protein once. The repertoire holds about 450,000 distinct CDR3 sequences, with more than 25% as singletons. Which antigens these TCRs recognize remains unknown. The material sequenced was blood, either unsorted or a sorted T cell fraction (not recorded which). The origin of the receptors is a male donor with ankylosing spondylitis.

J is TRBJ2-6 and V is TRBV20-1; D tentatively fits TRBD1 or TRBD2 (5 bases each). Deletions cut 5 bases from V and 0 bases from J, with 8 bases between. The CDR3 extends over 14 amino acids. CDR1 and CDR2 from the germline V gene are DFQATT and SNEGSKA (reference sequence). CDR3 protein: CSALRGSGANVLTF. Written as DNA, the CDR3 is TGCAGTGCTTTGAGGGGCTCTGGGGCCAACGTCCTGACTTTC.

The chain uses TRBV20-1 and TRBJ1-4; possibly TRBD1 for D (6 bases). This CDR3 comprises 13 residues. CDR1 DFQATT and CDR2 SNEGSKA come from the germline V gene (reference sequence). Trimming cost V 5 bases and J 5 bases, with 12 bases left between them. In nucleotides, the CDR3 is TGCAGTGCTCCTGACAGGCACAATGAAAAACTGTTTTTT. Amino acid sequence: CSAPDRHNEKLFF.

This clonotype appeared a few times. This chain links TRBV5-1 with TRBJ1-4; TRBD1 might be the D (5 bases). There are 15 residues in the CDR3. Germline V gene lookup returns CDR1 SGHRS and CDR2 YFSETQ. V lost 0 bases and J 6 bases, leaving 12 bases between the germline ends. CDR3 protein: CASSLEARGYEKLFF. CDR3 sequence (DNA): TGCGCCAGCAGCTTGGAAGCCCGGGGCTATGAAAAACTGTTTTTT.

The chain recombines TRBV21-1 with TRBJ2-7. TRBV21-1 is designated a pseudogene. The CDR3 extends over 15 amino acids. CDR3 sequence: CASSKLGLNRVEQYV. Here the CDR3 DNA reads TGTGCCAGCAGCAAATTGGGGTTAAACAGAGTCGAGCAGTACGTC.

The CDR3 region has the DNA TGTGCCACCAGTGATACTACCGGCGGGGGCCAGTCCTCTGAAAAACTGTTTTTT. Translating gives CATSDTTGGGQSSEKLFF. This sequence joins TRBV24-1 and TRBJ1-4; tentatively, D is TRBD1 (6 bases). This CDR3 contains 18 residues. Germline values: CDR1 KGHDR, CDR2 SFDVKD. Trimming shortened V by 3 bases and J by 7 bases, and 23 bases separated the two germline ends.

V usage is TRBV18 and J usage is TRBJ2-1; D perhaps matches TRBD2 (6 bases). Germline values: CDR1 KGHSH, CDR2 LQKENI. The CDR3 is made up of 16 amino acids. Trimming took off 0 bases at V and 0 bases at J, with 9 bases between the two ends. This CDR3 reads CASSPPTGSSYNEQFF. CDR3 DNA: TGTGCCAGCTCACCACCGACCGGGAGCTCCTACAATGAGCAGTTCTTC.

The V call is TRBV15, the J call TRBJ2-7; possible D gene TRBD1, 6 bases. This CDR3 is 15 amino acids long. In germline, CDR1 is LNHNV, CDR2 YYDKDF (reference sequence). Trimming took 2 bases from V and 0 from J, leaving 11 bases between them. In DNA form, the CDR3 reads TGTGCCACCAGCAGACCGCAGGGGCCCTCCTACGAGCAGTACTTC. It translates to CATSRPQGPSYEQYF. The full variable domain, rest sourced from reference TRBV15 and TRBJ2-7, is DAMVIQNPRYQVTQFGKPVTLSCSQTLNHNVMYWYQQKSSQAPKLLFHYYDKDFNNEADTPDNFQSRRPNTSFCFLDIRSPGLGDTAMYLCATSRPQGPSYEQYFGPGTRLTVT.

The chain has TRBV11-2 and TRBJ2-5; no reliable D call. CDR1 is SGHAT, CDR2 FQNNGV, per germline. V dropped 3 bases and J dropped 5 bases, with 19 bases sitting between them. This CDR3 has 16 amino acids. CDR3 sequence: CASSFSVAAAWETQYF. The CDR3 nucleotides are TGTGCCAGCAGCTTTTCCGTGGCCGCCGCGTGGGAGACCCAGTACTTC.

This clonotype has just a few counts. This clone may be a read error of a much larger clone one base away. The V gene is TRBV10-2, the J gene TRBJ2-3; D is unresolved. Germline V gene data show CDR1 as WSHSY and CDR2 as SAAADI. V shed 6 bases and J shed 0 bases, with 13 bases lying between them. The length of the CDR3 is 15 residues. Here the CDR3 DNA reads TGCGCCAGCAGCCAGACTCCTTATAGCACAGATACGCAGTATTTT. Protein sequence: CASSQTPYSTDTQYF.

CDR3 nucleotides: TGTGCCAGCAGCTCAGGGGCGTGGGAGACCCAGTACTTC. It is translated as CASSSGAWETQYF. This chain connects TRBV7-9 to TRBJ2-5; D may be TRBD1 (6 bases). This CDR3 region has 13 residues. Germline V gives CDR1 SEHNR, CDR2 FQNEAQ (reference sequence). Trimming shortened V by 4 bases and J by 5 bases, and 11 bases separated the two germline ends.

The V gene is TRBV2, the J gene TRBJ2-1; D uncertain. The CDR3 is 11 residues long. The ends were cut back, 6 bases at V and 10 bases at J, with 10 bases in the middle. Per germline, CDR1 SNHLY and CDR2 FYNNEI. CDR3 loop: CASSPVGEQFF. As DNA, the CDR3 is TGTGCCAGCAGCCCGGTTGGGGAGCAGTTCTTC.

The V gene is TRBV5-1, the J gene TRBJ2-5; 12 bases are a match to TRBD2. The V segment lost 3 bases and the J segment 2 bases; nucleotides outside the gene matches: 14. The V gene's germline CDR1 is SGHRS and CDR2 YFSETQ. The CDR3 totals 19 residues. CDR3 DNA: TGCGCCAGCAGCTCTGCCGACCCAACTAGCGGGAGGTTTCAAGAGACCCAGTACTTC. Translated, it gives CASSSADPTSGRFQETQYF.

The rearrangement joins TRBV20-1 to TRBJ2-3; D possibly matches TRBD1 or TRBD2 (6 bases each). The CDR3 runs 12 residues. Per germline, CDR1 DFQATT and CDR2 SNEGSKA (reference sequence). Trimming took off 7 bases at V and 8 bases at J, with 16 bases between the two ends. The CDR3 nucleotides read TGCAGTGGGGGACACGGAGCGGGTACGCAGTATTTT. Translating it yields CSGGHGAGTQYF.

This clonotype was found a few times. The rearrangement joins TRBV12-3 or TRBV12-4 to TRBJ2-7; D is perhaps TRBD2 (5 bases). V was trimmed by 5 bases and J by 0 bases, leaving 11 bases between them. The CDR3 is 14 amino acids. This CDR3 reads CASSDSAVSYEQYF. Written as DNA, the CDR3 is TGTGCCAGCAGTGATAGCGCAGTCTCCTACGAGCAGTACTTC.

The chain uses TRBV24-1 and TRBJ2-5; a weak D match, TRBD1 (6 bases). Germline-derived CDR1 and CDR2 are KGHDR and SFDVKD. The CDR3 runs 16 residues. Between the trimmed V and J ends, which lost 4 bases and 1 base, there was a span of 15 bases. This CDR3 is CATSDPRQAPQETQYF. CDR3 DNA sequence: TGTGCCACCAGTGACCCGCGACAGGCTCCCCAAGAGACCCAGTACTTC.

The CDR3 DNA sequence: TGTGCCAGCAGCGCGGGGGACAGGACCTACGAGCAGTACGTC. Its protein is CASSAGDRTYEQYV. The chain is built from TRBV6-2 or TRBV6-3 and TRBJ2-7, with a possible D match to TRBD1 (8 bases). The CDR3 is made up of 14 amino acids. Germline-derived CDR1 and CDR2 are MNHEY and SVGEGT. Between the trimmed V and J ends, which lost 6 bases and 2 bases, there was a span of 14 bases.

This clonotype was counted a few times. The CDR3 nucleotides read TGCGCCAGCAGCTTCTACACAGGGGGGGACACTGAAGCTTTCTTT. As protein: CASSFYTGGDTEAFF. The rearrangement joins TRBV5-1 to TRBJ1-1, with TRBD1 matching over 8 bases. V shed 2 bases, J shed 3 bases, and the junction held 6 bases outside the gene matches. The CDR3 runs 15 residues. Germline V gene data show CDR1 as SGHRS and CDR2 as YFSETQ.

The chain recombines TRBV10-2 with TRBJ2-2; no reliable D call. Trimming stripped 3 bases from V and 3 bases from J, with 17 bases between. The germline gives CDR1 WSHSY, CDR2 SAAADI. This CDR3 has 17 residues. CDR3 sequence reads: CASSDLGRFLDTGELFF. In nucleotides, the CDR3 is TGCGCCAGCAGTGACCTGGGCCGCTTCCTGGACACCGGGGAGCTGTTTTTT.

The J gene is TRBJ1-2, the V gene TRBV20-1, with D possibly matching TRBD1 (5 bases). In germline, CDR1 is DFQATT, CDR2 SNEGSKA (reference sequence). The CDR3 is made up of 13 amino acids. V was pared by 0 bases and J by 2 bases, with 7 bases between. CDR3 in amino acids: CSARDAGNYGYTF. The CDR3 DNA follows: TGCAGTGCTAGAGACGCAGGGAACTATGGCTACACCTTC.

The chain carries TRBV7-2 and TRBJ2-1; D is perhaps TRBD1 (5 bases). Trimming took off 1 base at V and 5 bases at J, with 15 bases between the two ends. The germline gives CDR1 SGHTA, CDR2 FQGNSA. The length of the CDR3 is 16 residues. CDR3: CASSLGTRPYHNEQFF. In nucleotides, the CDR3 is TGTGCCAGCAGCTTAGGGACAAGGCCCTATCACAATGAGCAGTTCTTC.

The chain links TRBV20-1 to TRBJ2-3; D gene uncertain. This CDR3 is built from 11 residues. The germline gives CDR1 DFQATT, CDR2 SNEGSKA (reference sequence). V gave up 5 bases and J gave up 4 bases, with 7 bases separating them. The CDR3 here is CSAARPDTQYF. The DNA of the CDR3 is TGCAGTGCTGCCAGACCAGATACGCAGTATTTT.

This clonotype was found a few times. The chain recombines TRBV4-1 with TRBJ1-1; the D is unclear. CDR3 size: 12 residues. Germline V gene sequence: CDR1 MGHRA, CDR2 YSYEKL. The germline V and J ends were trimmed by 1 base and 11 bases, with 11 bases remaining between them. The CDR3, as DNA: TGCGCCAGCAGCCAAGGGACTGGGCGGGCTTTCTTT. It codes for CASSQGTGRAFF.

The gene calls are TRBV3-1 and TRBJ1-1; D perhaps matches TRBD1 (6 bases). Germline CDR1 is LGHDT and CDR2 is YNNKEL (reference sequence). The V gene lost 7 bases and the J gene lost 5 bases, with 20 bases spanning the gap. CDR3 length: 15 residues. The CDR3 region is CASTTPSGGRTEAFF. The CDR3 bases are TGTGCCAGCACTACTCCCAGCGGGGGGCGGACTGAAGCTTTCTTT.

This clonotype has only a few counts. This chain connects TRBV27 to TRBJ2-3; D gene uncertain. Trimming took 7 bases from V and 6 from J, leaving 14 bases between them. The CDR3 has 13 amino acids. The germline V gene encodes CDR1 MNHEY and CDR2 SMNVEV (reference sequence). The DNA for the CDR3 is TGTGCCAGCACCAACCTACAAGGGGATACGCAGTATTTT. Amino acids: CASTNLQGDTQYF.

This chain links TRBV12-3 or TRBV12-4 with TRBJ1-3, with D perhaps matching TRBD1 (5 bases). CDR3 length: 16 amino acids. The germline V and J ends were trimmed by 6 bases and 0 bases, with 15 bases remaining between them. CDR3 sequence: CASSFGLGLSGNTIYF. CDR3 bases: TGTGCCAGCAGCTTTGGGTTGGGGCTCTCTGGAAACACCATATATTTT.

This clonotype was counted only a few times. The rearrangement links TRBV12-3 or TRBV12-4 to TRBJ2-7, with D tentatively TRBD2 (5 bases). The CDR3 extends over 15 amino acids. Trimming cost V 2 bases and J 3 bases, with 14 bases left between them. CDR3 sequence reads: CASSLTPEGNYEQYF. The CDR3 coding sequence is TGTGCCAGCAGTTTAACACCAGAGGGAAACTACGAGCAGTACTTC.

This chain uses TRBV20-1 with TRBJ2-2; TRBD1 aligns across 9 bases. CDR1 and CDR2 from the germline V gene are DFQATT and SNEGSKA (reference sequence). There are 14 residues in the CDR3. Unmatched junction bases numbered 5, after V lost 6 bases and J lost 3 bases. CDR3 loop: CSAPGQGYTGELFF. In nucleotides, the CDR3 is TGCAGTGCCCCGGGACAGGGTTACACCGGGGAGCTGTTTTTT.

The rearrangement links TRBV3-1 to TRBJ1-5; the match to TRBD1 covers 9 bases. The CDR3 covers 15 residues. Germline values: CDR1 LGHDT, CDR2 YNNKEL (reference sequence). Unmatched junction bases numbered 5, after V lost 3 bases and J lost 5 bases. The DNA for the CDR3 is TGTGCCAGCAGCCAGACGCGGACAGGGGATCAGCCCCAGCATTTT. This codes for CASSQTRTGDQPQHF.

The V gene is TRBV5-1, the J gene TRBJ2-5; the D gene is possibly TRBD1 (5 bases). The CDR3 runs 14 residues. V gave up 4 bases and J gave up 1 base, with 11 bases separating them. Per germline, CDR1 SGHRS and CDR2 YFSETQ. The CDR3 nucleotides are TGCGCCAGCAGCCCTGGGGCCCCCCAAGAGACCCAGTACTTC. Amino acids: CASSPGAPQETQYF. Full variable domain (missing parts from reference TRBV5-1 and TRBJ2-5): KAGVTQTPRYLIKTRGQQVTLSCSPISGHRSVSWYQQTPGQGLQFLFEYFSETQRNKGNFPGRFSGRQFSNSRSEMNVSTLELGDSALYLCASSPGAPQETQYFGPGTRLLVL.

This sequence joins TRBV12-3 or TRBV12-4 and TRBJ1-1, with D possibly TRBD1 on 5 matching bases. The CDR3 spans 14 residues. Trimming cost V 5 bases and J 1 base, with 11 bases left between them. The CDR3 sequence: CASSPGFGNTEAFF. The CDR3 bases are TGTGCCAGCAGTCCAGGGTTCGGGAACACTGAAGCTTTCTTT.

The chain employs TRBV20-1 and TRBJ2-1; D gene ambiguous. CDR1 is DFQATT and CDR2 is SNEGSKA in the germline V gene (reference sequence). This CDR3 spans 14 amino acids. V gave up 6 bases and J gave up 2 bases, with 14 bases separating them. DNA of the CDR3: TGCAGTGCCCCGCAAATTTCTGCCTACAATGAGCAGTTCTTC. It translates to CSAPQISAYNEQFF.